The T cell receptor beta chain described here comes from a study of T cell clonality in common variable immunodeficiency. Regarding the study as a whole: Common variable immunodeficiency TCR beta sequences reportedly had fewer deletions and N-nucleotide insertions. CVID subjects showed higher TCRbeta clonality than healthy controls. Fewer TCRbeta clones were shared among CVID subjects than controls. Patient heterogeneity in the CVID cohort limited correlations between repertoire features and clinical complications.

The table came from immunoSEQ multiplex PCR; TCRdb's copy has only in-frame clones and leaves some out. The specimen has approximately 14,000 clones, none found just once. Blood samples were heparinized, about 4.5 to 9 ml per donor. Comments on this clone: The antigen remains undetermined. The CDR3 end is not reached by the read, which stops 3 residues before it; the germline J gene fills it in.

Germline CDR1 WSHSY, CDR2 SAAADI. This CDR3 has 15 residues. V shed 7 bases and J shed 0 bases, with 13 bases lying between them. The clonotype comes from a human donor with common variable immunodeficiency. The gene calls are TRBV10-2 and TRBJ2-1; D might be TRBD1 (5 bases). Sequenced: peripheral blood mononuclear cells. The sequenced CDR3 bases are TGCGCCAGCAACCCCCAGGGTAGCTCCTACAATGAG. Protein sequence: CASNPQGSSYNE. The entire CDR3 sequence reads CASNPQGSSYNEQFF.